The 16 T cell receptor beta chains below were found in one sample sequenced in a study of blood T cell repertoires in COVID-19. Clones were read by immunoSEQ multiplex PCR, and TCRdb kept only the in-frame ones, dropping some. Here the sample spans 120,000 or so clones, under 80% being singletons. The sequencing sample was made of peripheral blood. The receptors originated from a man aged 70-80 years with acute or convalescent COVID-19.

The gene calls are TRBV18 and TRBJ2-5; perhaps TRBD2 as D (6 bases). The CDR3 spans 15 residues. In germline, CDR1 is KGHSH, CDR2 LQKENI. V dropped 1 base and J dropped 4 bases, with 13 bases sitting between them. The CDR3 coding sequence is TGTGCCAGCTCACCACGTTCCGGGGGTGTAGAGACCCAGTACTTC. It codes for CASSPRSGGVETQYF.

The chain employs TRBV5-6 and TRBJ1-5; 8 positions match TRBD1. Germline loops: CDR1 SGHDT, CDR2 YYEEEE. V shed 3 bases and J 7 bases; nucleotides not matched to a gene: 3. The CDR3 covers 13 residues. In DNA, the CDR3 is TGTGCCAGCAGCTGGACAGGGTCCCAGCCCCAGCATTTT. Amino acids: CASSWTGSQPQHF.

In this sample, this clone turned up a few times. The chain employs TRBV11-3 and TRBJ2-7; D is perhaps TRBD1 (6 bases). Germline V lookup: CDR1 SGHNT, CDR2 YENEEA. The CDR3 runs 13 residues. The V and J ends lost 3 bases and 7 bases respectively, with 13 bases between them. This CDR3 is CASSLPGVREQYF. DNA of the CDR3: TGTGCCAGCAGCTTGCCAGGGGTGAGGGAGCAGTACTTC. The complete variable domain, with remaining parts taken from reference TRBV11-3 and TRBJ2-7, reads EAGVVQSPRYKIIEKKQPVAFWCNPISGHNTLYWYLQNLGQGPELLIRYENEEAVDDSQLPKDRFSAERLKGVDSTLKIQPAELGDSAVYLCASSLPGVREQYFGPGTRLTVT.

This chain joins TRBV10-3 and TRBJ1-3; TRBD1 aligns across 8 bases. CDR3 length equals 16 residues. Germline V gene lookup returns CDR1 ENHRY and CDR2 SYGVKD. The junction had 3 bases not matched to a gene; V was cut back by 0 bases and J by 2 bases. CDR3 residues: CAISESVTGAGNTIYF. CDR3 DNA sequence: TGTGCCATCAGTGAGTCGGTGACAGGGGCTGGAAACACCATATATTTT.

The J gene is TRBJ2-7, the V gene TRBV9; D ambiguous. Germline assignment: CDR1 SGDLS and CDR2 YYNGEE. Trimming took off 7 bases at V and 0 bases at J, with 20 bases between the two ends. CDR3 length equals 16 residues. In DNA, the CDR3 is TGTGCCAGCGCCTACTTCCCCCGGTCGAGCTCCTACGAGCAGTACTTC. Amino acids: CASAYFPRSSSYEQYF.

The V and J genes are TRBV6-5 and TRBJ1-5; TRBD1 matches 10 bases. Trimming removed 5 bases from V and 6 bases from J; junction bases left unmatched: 4. The CDR3 covers 14 residues. The germline gives CDR1 MNHEY, CDR2 SVGAGI. The CDR3 sequence: CASSPRDRGQPQHF. The CDR3 DNA reads TGTGCCAGCAGTCCCCGGGACAGGGGTCAGCCCCAGCATTTT.

The chain recombines TRBV7-8 with TRBJ1-5, with 11 bases that match TRBD1. The CDR3 extends over 16 amino acids. Looked up from germline, CDR1 is SGHVS and CDR2 is FQNEAQ. Germline trimming cut 5 bases from V and 3 bases from J; bases unmatched to any gene: 6. The CDR3 bases are TGTGCCAGCAGCGCAGGGACAGGGGGTGACAATCAGCCCCAGCATTTT. Amino acids: CASSAGTGGDNQPQHF.

The sample holds a few counts of this clone. This chain connects TRBV10-3 to TRBJ1-1; a weak D match, TRBD1 (5 bases). From germline, CDR1 is ENHRY and CDR2 SYGVKD. This CDR3 comprises 13 residues. V was shortened by 7 bases and J by 3 bases, with 12 bases between the two germline ends. CDR3 in DNA: TGTGCCATCACGGAGACAGAGGACACTGAAGCTTTCTTT. Translation gives CAITETEDTEAFF.

The rearrangement links TRBV6-5 to TRBJ1-2, with D perhaps matching TRBD1 (6 bases). V dropped 2 bases and J dropped 6 bases, with 16 bases sitting between them. The CDR3 consists of 15 residues. Germline V lookup: CDR1 MNHEY, CDR2 SVGAGI. For the CDR3, the DNA is TGTGCCAGCAGTTACGTTTTCCCCAGGGGCGATGGCTACACCTTC. Translated, it gives CASSYVFPRGDGYTF.

The CDR3 nucleotides read TGTGCCAGTAGTCCTGCGGGAGTACAAGAGACCCAGTACTTC. Amino acids: CASSPAGVQETQYF. The chain combines TRBV19 with TRBJ2-5, with 7 bases aligning to TRBD2. The J segment lost 2 bases and the V segment lost 5 bases, leaving 5 bases of the junction unmatched. The CDR3 extends over 14 amino acids. Looked up from germline, CDR1 is LNHDA and CDR2 is SQIVND (reference sequence).

The J gene is TRBJ1-6, the V gene TRBV7-6; a weak D match, TRBD1 (6 bases). V gave up 5 bases and J gave up 9 bases, with 14 bases separating them. CDR1 is SGHVS, CDR2 FNYEAQ, per germline. There are 14 residues in the CDR3. The CDR3 reads CASSLGQRASPLHF. Written as DNA, the CDR3 is TGTGCCAGCAGCCTCGGACAGAGGGCTTCACCCCTCCACTTT. The variable domain in full, with the rest retrieved from reference TRBV7-6 and TRBJ1-6, is GAGVSQSPRYKVTKRGQDVALRCDPISGHVSLYWYRQALGQGPEFLTYFNYEAQQDKSGLPNDRFSAERPEGSISTLTIQRTEQRDSAMYRCASSLGQRASPLHFGNGTRLTVT.

V gene TRBV6-5 combines with J gene TRBJ2-5; TRBD1 aligns across 7 bases. The CDR3 spans 14 residues. The germline CDR1 and CDR2 sequences are MNHEY and SVGAGI. Trimming cost V 7 bases and J 2 bases; bases outside gene matches: 7. The CDR3 spells CASTVPGGQETQYF. CDR3 in DNA: TGTGCCAGCACGGTTCCAGGGGGACAAGAGACCCAGTACTTC.

This rearrangement joins TRBV3-1 (or the pseudogene TRBV3-2) to TRBJ1-3; D may be TRBD1 (5 bases). This CDR3 is built from 14 residues. V gave up 5 bases and J gave up 2 bases, with 10 bases separating them. Germline V lookup: CDR1 LGHDT, CDR2 YNNKEL (reference sequence). The CDR3, as DNA: TGTGCCAGCAGCTTACGGGGGGCTGGAAACACCATATATTTT. It translates to CASSLRGAGNTIYF.

The chain carries TRBV9 and TRBJ2-5; a weak D match, TRBD2 (5 bases). The germline gives CDR1 SGDLS, CDR2 YYNGEE. The CDR3 loop spans 14 amino acids. V shed 2 bases and J shed 5 bases, with 13 bases lying between them. The CDR3 sequence is CASSVRASGETQYF. Here the CDR3 DNA reads TGTGCCAGCAGCGTGAGGGCGAGTGGGGAGACCCAGTACTTC.

This chain connects TRBV18 to TRBJ2-5, with D possibly matching TRBD1 (5 bases). V was shortened by 0 bases and J by 5 bases, with 10 bases between the two germline ends. Germline CDR1 is KGHSH and CDR2 is LQKENI. This CDR3 has 14 residues. CDR3 bases: TGTGCCAGCTCACCACCAGGGGTTGCGGAGACCCAGTACTTC. Its translation: CASSPPGVAETQYF.

J is TRBJ1-2 and V is TRBV19; 7 nucleotides line up with TRBD1. After removal of 2 bases from V and 4 bases from J, the junction contained 7 bases not matched to a gene. Germline CDR1 is LNHDA and CDR2 is SQIVND (reference sequence). This CDR3 contains 15 residues. The CDR3 coding sequence is TGTGCCAGTAGTATAACTAAGGGACAGCTCTATGGCTACACCTTC. The encoded protein is CASSITKGQLYGYTF. Full variable domain (outside the CDR3, taken from reference TRBV19 and TRBJ1-2): DGGITQSPKYLFRKEGQNVTLSCEQNLNHDAMYWYRQDPGQGLRLIYYSQIVNDFQKGDIAEGYSVSREKKESFPLTVTSAQKNPTAFYLCASSITKGQLYGYTFGSGTRLTVV.